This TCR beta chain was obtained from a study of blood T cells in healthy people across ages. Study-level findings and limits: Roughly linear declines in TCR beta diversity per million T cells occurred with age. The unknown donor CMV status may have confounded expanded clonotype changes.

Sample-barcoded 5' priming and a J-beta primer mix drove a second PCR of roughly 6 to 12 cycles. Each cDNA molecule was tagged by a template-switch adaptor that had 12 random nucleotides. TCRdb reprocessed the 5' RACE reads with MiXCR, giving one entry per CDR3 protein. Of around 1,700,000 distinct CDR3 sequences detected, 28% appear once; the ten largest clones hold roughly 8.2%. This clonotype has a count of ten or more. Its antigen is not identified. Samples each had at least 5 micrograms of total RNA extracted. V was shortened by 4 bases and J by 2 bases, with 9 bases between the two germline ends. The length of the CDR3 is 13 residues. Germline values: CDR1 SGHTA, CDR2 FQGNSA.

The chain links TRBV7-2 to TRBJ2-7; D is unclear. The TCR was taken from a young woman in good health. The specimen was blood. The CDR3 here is CASSYTDTYEQYF. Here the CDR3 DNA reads TGTGCCAGCAGCTACACTGACACCTACGAGCAGTACTTC.